The clone carrying this T cell receptor (beta chain) appeared a few times. Its antigen is undetermined. CDR1 is MNHEY and CDR2 is SVGEGT in the germline V gene. The germline V and J ends were trimmed by 4 bases and 6 bases, with 14 bases remaining between them. This CDR3 is built from 14 residues. This sample was taken from a study of T-cell memory formation after mild COVID-19. For the study at large: Most TCR clusters belonged to a single donor. The study's findings and limits: From day 15 to 85, contracting clones were balanced between CD4 and CD8, whereas later expanders leaned toward CD4+.

TCRdb redid the calling of the 5' RACE reads with MiXCR, one entry per CDR3 protein. The data contain about 430,000 distinct CDR3 sequences, about 20% of them seen just once; the ten biggest clones take up around a fifth. The receptor comes from a man aged 18 to 29 who had mild COVID-19 (a few samples of this study predate the infection). Cell type and time point are not known. This rearrangement joins TRBV6-2 or TRBV6-3 to TRBJ2-3; D gene ambiguous. Sequencing used PBMCs or a T cell subset sorted from them (not recorded which). The CDR3 nucleotides are TGTGCCAGCAGTTTGAGGTCAGTGGGCGATACGCAGTATTTT. Encoded protein: CASSLRSVGDTQYF.